Following are 15 T cell receptor beta chains from one sample sequenced in a study of blood T cell repertoires in COVID-19. The protocol was immunoSEQ multiplex PCR, while the TCRdb copy is restricted to in-frame clones and leaves out a portion. This table holds 150,000 to 200,000 clones, 70% to 85% found once. The sample comprised PBMCs or T cells enriched from blood (not recorded which). These receptors were obtained from a man aged 50 to 59 who had recovered from COVID-19.

The rearrangement uses TRBV4-1 and TRBJ2-1; D remains ambiguous. The CDR3 totals 13 residues. Germline V gene lookup returns CDR1 MGHRA and CDR2 YSYEKL. Between the trimmed V and J ends, which lost 0 bases and 9 bases, there was a span of 9 bases. The CDR3 loop reads CASSQDNAGEQFF. CDR3 coding DNA: TGCGCCAGCAGCCAAGATAACGCCGGTGAGCAGTTCTTC.

The chain carries TRBV27 and TRBJ1-1, with 12 bases identical to TRBD1. The CDR3 covers 15 residues. Germline-derived CDR1 and CDR2 are MNHEY and SMNVEV (reference sequence). Trimming cost V 4 bases and J 2 bases; bases outside gene matches: 2. The CDR3 loop is CASSWGTGGNTEAFF. The CDR3 DNA sequence: TGTGCCAGCAGTTGGGGGACAGGGGGCAACACTGAAGCTTTCTTT.

This chain uses TRBV9 with TRBJ2-3; 8 bases line up with TRBD2. Germline V gene data show CDR1 as SGDLS and CDR2 as YYNGEE. The CDR3 sequence is 17 residues long. V gave up 2 bases and J gave up 4 bases; unmatched junction bases: 12. CDR3: CASSVSSGRNGADTQYF. CDR3 nucleotides: TGTGCCAGCAGCGTGTCTAGCGGGCGGAATGGGGCAGATACGCAGTATTTT.

Written as DNA, the CDR3 is TGTGCCAGCAAGGCGGGAAATTCACCCCTCCACTTT. This codes for CASKAGNSPLHF. The chain employs TRBV27 and TRBJ1-6; unclear D gene. This CDR3 is 12 amino acids long. With 7 bases removed from V and 7 bases from J, the gap between germline ends came to 8 bases. Germline V gene sequence: CDR1 MNHEY, CDR2 SMNVEV (reference sequence).

The V call is TRBV2, the J call TRBJ1-1, with 11 bases that match TRBD1. Looked up from germline, CDR1 is SNHLY and CDR2 is FYNNEI. The V segment lost 7 bases and the J segment 4 bases; nucleotides outside the gene matches: 2. The CDR3 is 13 residues long. The CDR3 DNA reads TGTGCCAGCACTGGGACAGGGGGCACTGAAGCTTTCTTT. Encoded protein: CASTGTGGTEAFF.

This sequence joins TRBV18 and TRBJ1-1; D ambiguous. CDR1 is KGHSH, CDR2 LQKENI, per germline. CDR3 size: 13 residues. V lost 4 bases and J lost 0, with 6 bases in between. DNA for the CDR3: TGTGCCAGCTCACGCGGGTTGAACACTGAAGCTTTCTTT. Its protein product is CASSRGLNTEAFF.

V and J are TRBV9 and TRBJ2-1; D perhaps matches TRBD2 (6 bases). The germline gives CDR1 SGDLS, CDR2 YYNGEE. The CDR3 is made up of 15 amino acids. The V end lost 0 bases, the J end lost 5 bases, and 12 bases lay between the germline ends. In nucleotides, the CDR3 is TGTGCCAGCAGCGTAGGGGGACTCGGGAACAATGAGCAGTTCTTC. It encodes CASSVGGLGNNEQFF.

The sample holds a few counts of this clone. V and J are TRBV29-1 and TRBJ1-1; 7 bases align to TRBD1. This CDR3 comprises 10 residues. Germline CDR1 is SQVTM and CDR2 is ANQGSEA. The ends lost 6 bases at V and 12 bases at J; junction bases unmatched: 7. The CDR3 sequence is CSVYQGVTFF. The CDR3 DNA sequence: TGCAGCGTATACCAGGGGGTTACTTTCTTT.

This clone came up once. The chain recombines TRBV7-3 with TRBJ2-1; 11 nucleotides match TRBD1. V gave up 5 bases and J gave up 5 bases; unmatched junction bases: 5. The CDR3 totals 15 residues. Germline V lookup: CDR1 SGHTA, CDR2 FQGTGA. Here the CDR3 DNA reads TGTGCCAGCAGCCGTGGACAGGGGGCGAACAATGAGCAGTTCTTC. Translating it yields CASSRGQGANNEQFF.

The chain combines TRBV19 with TRBJ1-1, with 7 positions matching TRBD1. Germline trimming cut 1 base from V and 2 bases from J; bases unmatched to any gene: 7. The CDR3 is made up of 16 amino acids. Looked up from germline, CDR1 is LNHDA and CDR2 is SQIVND (reference sequence). CDR3 protein: CASSIGPGQANTEAFF. The CDR3 DNA sequence: TGTGCCAGTAGTATAGGACCCGGACAGGCAAACACTGAAGCTTTCTTT. Full variable domain (outside the CDR3, taken from reference TRBV19 and TRBJ1-1): DGGITQSPKYLFRKEGQNVTLSCEQNLNHDAMYWYRQDPGQGLRLIYYSQIVNDFQKGDIAEGYSVSREKKESFPLTVTSAQKNPTAFYLCASSIGPGQANTEAFFGQGTRLTVV.

The gene calls are TRBV6-5 and TRBJ2-5; D gene ambiguous. The CDR3 is 15 amino acids. CDR1 and CDR2 (germline): MNHEY, SVGAGI. Trimming took 5 bases from V and 0 from J, leaving 13 bases between them. The CDR3 reads CASSLKETYQETQYF. The CDR3 region has the DNA TGTGCCAGCAGTCTTAAGGAGACCTACCAAGAGACCCAGTACTTC.

V and J are TRBV19 and TRBJ1-2; D is undetermined. The CDR3 has 14 amino acids. Per germline, CDR1 LNHDA and CDR2 SQIVND (reference sequence). The V end was cut by 7 bases, the J end by 1 base, with 13 bases between. The CDR3 region has the DNA TGTGCCAGTAAACGTATTGGCCTTAACTATGGCTACACCTTC. Residues: CASKRIGLNYGYTF.

The rearrangement uses TRBV9 and TRBJ2-5; 9 positions agree with TRBD2. The length of the CDR3 is 16 residues. Germline loops: CDR1 SGDLS, CDR2 YYNGEE. Trimming took 0 bases from V and 4 from J; bases not matched to a gene: 7. The CDR3 loop reads CASSVAGSGGLETQYF. The CDR3 DNA sequence: TGTGCCAGCAGCGTAGCGGGTAGCGGGGGCCTAGAGACCCAGTACTTC.

The chain recombines TRBV7-9 with TRBJ1-1; TRBD1 might be the D (6 bases). V lost 4 bases and J 1 base, leaving 10 bases between the germline ends. Germline lookup yields CDR1 SEHNR and CDR2 FQNEAQ (reference sequence). CDR3 length: 14 residues. The CDR3 loop is CASSSGQPNTEAFF. CDR3 DNA sequence: TGTGCCAGCAGCTCCGGACAGCCGAACACTGAAGCTTTCTTT.

The J gene is TRBJ1-2, the V gene TRBV29-1; 8 bases fit TRBD1. CDR3 length: 13 amino acids. After removal of 2 bases from V and 5 bases from J, the junction contained 4 bases not matched to a gene. CDR1 SQVTM and CDR2 ANQGSEA come from the germline V gene. CDR3 protein: CSVEQGARYGYTF. CDR3 nucleotides: TGCAGCGTTGAACAGGGGGCTCGGTATGGCTACACCTTC.